This TCR beta chain was identified in a study of cytomegalovirus exposure and HLA in healthy donors. Findings of the study overall: Listed as cytomegalovirus-associated were over 150 TCR beta chains.

The PCR was carried out with 60 Vbeta primers and 13 Jbeta primers. TCRdb keeps only in-frame clones here, not all; method: immunoSEQ multiplex PCR. Of 35,000 to 40,000 clones in the sample, around three fifths were seen once. Notes on this clone: What it binds is not known.

The material sequenced was PBMCs. The receptor comes from a man aged 50 or older in good health and CMV-seropositive.

The chain's CDR3 is CSVVGSYEQYF. The DNA for the CDR3 is TGCAGCGTTGTCGGCTCCTACGAGCAGTACTTC. The rearrangement links TRBV29-1 to TRBJ2-7; D uncertain. V was shortened by 4 bases and J by 0 bases, with 4 bases between the two germline ends. Germline V gene sequence: CDR1 SQVTM, CDR2 ANQGSEA. CDR3 length: 11 amino acids.